Sequencing of this T cell receptor (beta chain) was carried out in a study of blood T cell repertoires in COVID-19 (dated by TCRdb to the early 2020s). General notes on the study: Collaborator samples came from the United States, Italy and Spain and covered acute and convalescent phases of COVID-19. The material from the prospective study consisted of cDNA or gDNA derived from T cells, B-cell-depleted T cells, or PBMCs. The repertoires were released in a freely available public database intended as a resource for research on the immune response to SARS-CoV-2. Where available, HLA class I and class II types were taken from metadata supplied by the sample provider and were not determined by assay-based typing. The samples were drawn from the first 160 participants of the ongoing ImmuneRACE study and from 950 to 1,500 subjects provided by 6 global collaborators. Nearly every sample came with metadata listing a de-identified subject ID, COVID-19 status, age in years and sex. The dataset comprised deeply sampled blood TCRbeta repertoires from subjects exposed to, actively infected with, or recovered from COVID-19. The full study reports these points: How much clinical and demographic metadata was included differed by source and by participant, and the metadata was provided uncurated.

CDR1 is given as MNHEY and CDR2 as SVGEGT, both from the germline V gene. The cysteine opens and the phenylalanine closes a CDR3 of 15 amino acids. Here the CDR3 DNA is all that survives: 45 bases in frame from base 1. V is cut back by 0 bases and J by 4 bases, with 4 bases in the junction unmatched. TCRbeta CDR3 regions were amplified from genomic DNA by means of the immunoSEQ Assay, a bias-controlled multiplex PCR. Processing in the source paper ran as follows. Within the assay, amplification of reference gene primers was used to estimate how many nucleated cells each sample contained. To quantify the absolute abundance of each unique TCRbeta CDR3 rearrangement, sequence reads were collapsed and filtered. For each sample, productive Simpson clonality was calculated as the square root of Simpson's diversity index across productive rearrangements. Drawn from immuneACCESS, this table holds only the in-frame rearrangements with V and J called that TCRdb kept. Clones are partly lost; checked studies trace under half to an unresolved V gene and leave the rest unexplained. That table supplies the V and J calls and clone size; D and trimming were determined from the DNA. In this sample the table shows 150,000 to 200,000 clones, around four fifths of which occur a single time. Under 3% of the sample goes to the ten largest clones.

Notes on this clone: Its antigen target is currently unknown. Per-base qualities were not stored, and no clone one base away is much larger.

Whole blood was collected in K2EDTA tubes by collaborating institutions according to the institutions' own protocols. For TCRbeta analysis, collaborator samples were shipped as frozen whole blood, as isolated PBMCs, or as DNA extracted from either sample type. The rearrangement combines TRBV6-2 or TRBV6-3 with TRBJ2-5; the junction holds 8 bases that match TRBD2. The origin of this receptor is an older woman with acute or convalescent COVID-19. The source material was peripheral blood. The CDR3: CASSYSGTSSETQYF. The DNA reads TGTGCCAGCAGTTACTCGGGGACTAGTTCAGAGACCCAGTACTTC.